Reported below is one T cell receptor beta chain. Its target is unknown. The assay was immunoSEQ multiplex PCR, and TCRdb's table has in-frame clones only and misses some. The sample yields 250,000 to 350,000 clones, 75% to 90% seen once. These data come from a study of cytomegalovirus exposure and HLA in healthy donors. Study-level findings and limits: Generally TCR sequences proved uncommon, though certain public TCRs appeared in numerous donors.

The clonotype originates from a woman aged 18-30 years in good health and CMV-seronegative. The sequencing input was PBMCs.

This CDR3 reads CASSQVAAANTGELFF. The CDR3 bases are TGCGCCAGCAGCCAAGTTGCGGCGGCTAACACCGGGGAGCTGTTTTTT. The chain combines TRBV4-1 with TRBJ2-2; the D is unclear. Germline V lookup: CDR1 MGHRA, CDR2 YSYEKL. The CDR3 length is 16 residues. The ends were cut back, 1 base at V and 2 bases at J, with 11 bases in the middle.